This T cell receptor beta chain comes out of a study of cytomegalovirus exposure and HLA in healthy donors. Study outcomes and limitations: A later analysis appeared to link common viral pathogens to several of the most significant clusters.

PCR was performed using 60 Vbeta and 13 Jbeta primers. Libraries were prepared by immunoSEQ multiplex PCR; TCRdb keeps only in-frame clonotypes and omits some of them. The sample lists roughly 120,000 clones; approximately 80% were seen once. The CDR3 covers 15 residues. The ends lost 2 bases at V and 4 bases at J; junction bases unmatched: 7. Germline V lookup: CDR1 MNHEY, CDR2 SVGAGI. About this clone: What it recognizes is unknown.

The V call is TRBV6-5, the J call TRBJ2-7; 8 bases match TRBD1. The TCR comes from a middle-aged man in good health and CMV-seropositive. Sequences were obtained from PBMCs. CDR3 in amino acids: CASSYKGGTGYEQYF. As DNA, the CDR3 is TGTGCCAGCAGTTACAAGGGCGGGACAGGTTACGAGCAGTACTTC.